Shown below are 2 T cell receptor beta chains from a single sample sequenced in a study of cytomegalovirus exposure and HLA in healthy donors. The study ran its PCR with 60 Vbeta and 13 Jbeta primers. This table comes from immunoSEQ multiplex PCR, and its TCRdb copy is limited to in-frame clones, with some not included. The sample table includes about 140,000 clones. The sequenced sample was PBMCs. All receptors come from a man aged 35 to 55 in good health and CMV-seronegative.

The chain couples TRBV28 to TRBJ1-1; 7 positions agree with TRBD1. The germline gives CDR1 MDHEN, CDR2 SYDVKM. Trimming at V came to 3 bases and at J to 10 bases, leaving 8 bases not matched to a gene. This CDR3 has 13 amino acids. The CDR3 coding sequence is TGTGCCAGCAGTTTTAAAATGACAGGGAGAGCTTTCTTT. Residues: CASSFKMTGRAFF.

The chain uses TRBV4-1 and TRBJ2-5; 8 bases agree with TRBD1. Gene TRBJ2-7 matches the end of the DNA better, so the J call may be wrong. The germline V gene has CDR1 MGHRA and CDR2 YSYEKL. This CDR3 has 14 residues. The CDR3 spells CASSQATGGGEQYF. As DNA, the CDR3 is TGCGCCAGCAGCCAGGCTACAGGGGGAGGCGAGCAGTACTTC.